This T cell receptor (beta chain) was obtained from a study of beta chain features in type 1 diabetes. For the study at large: The samples had about 110,000,000 sorted cells examined in all. Regarding the study as a whole: When VDJ junctions were examined, type 1 diabetes patients showed fewer insertions and more deletions.

Isolated RNA was reverse transcribed in full, so expressed TCRB transcripts were sequenced. TCRdb's table, derived via immunoSEQ multiplex PCR, lists solely in-frame clones and lacks some. The table records 70,000 to 90,000 clones, roughly 34% of them present only once. There are 13 residues in the CDR3. Germline CDR1 reads MNHEY; CDR2 reads SVGAGI. Comments on this clone: What it binds is not known. The junction departs from germline at one end; a sequencing error may be responsible.

The chain recombines TRBV6-5 with TRBJ2-7; no definite D call. This TCR came from a woman between 18 and 30 years old in good health. Material: stem cell memory CD4+ T cells from blood. The DNA of the CDR3 is TGTGCCAGCAGTGAGAGCGCACGGTCCCCCTGTAGTTTC. This encodes CASSESARSPCSF.